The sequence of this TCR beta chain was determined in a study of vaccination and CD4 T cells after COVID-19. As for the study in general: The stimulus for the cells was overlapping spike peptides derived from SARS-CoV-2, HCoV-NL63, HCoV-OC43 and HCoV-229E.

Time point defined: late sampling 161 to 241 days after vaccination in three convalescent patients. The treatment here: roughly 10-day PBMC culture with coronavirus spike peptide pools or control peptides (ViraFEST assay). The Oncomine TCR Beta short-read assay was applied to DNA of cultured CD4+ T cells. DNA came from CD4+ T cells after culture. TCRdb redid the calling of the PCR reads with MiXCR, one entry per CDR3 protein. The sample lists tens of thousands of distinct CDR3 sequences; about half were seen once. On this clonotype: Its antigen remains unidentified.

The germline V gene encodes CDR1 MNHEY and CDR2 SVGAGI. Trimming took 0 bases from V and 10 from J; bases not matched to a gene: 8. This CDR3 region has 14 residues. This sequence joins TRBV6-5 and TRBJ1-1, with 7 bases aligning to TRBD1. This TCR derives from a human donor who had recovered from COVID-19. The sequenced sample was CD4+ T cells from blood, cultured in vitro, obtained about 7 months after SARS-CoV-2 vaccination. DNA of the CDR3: TGTGCCAGCAGTTACTCCCACAGACAGGGAGTAGCTTTCTTT. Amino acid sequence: CASSYSHRQGVAFF.